The 6 T cell receptor beta chains given below trace back to one sample, sequenced in a study of graft-versus-host responses after intestinal transplantation (dated by TCRdb to the early 2020s). Antigens for these TCRs are unknown. The sample's time point, from its label and the paper: cells obtained before transplantation from donor or recipient. Libraries were prepared through the immunoSEQ multiplex PCR assay. This immuneACCESS table, as held by TCRdb, lists in-frame sequences with V and J called but not all clones. Of the missing ones, under half trace to an unresolved V gene in checked studies; the others have no known cause. The sample table records more than 70,000 clones; roughly 88% of these occur just once. Clones ranked in the top ten supply around 0.1% of the sample. The source was unstimulated CD4+ T cells sorted from spleen or lymph node cells, collected before intestinal transplant. Receptors were obtained from a human donor who received an intestinal transplant.

This chain joins TRBV7-3 and TRBJ2-5, with 8 positions matching TRBD2. There are 13 residues in the CDR3. Germline lookup yields CDR1 SGHTA and CDR2 FQGTGA. J was trimmed by 5 bases and V by 5 bases; bases with no gene match: 4. The CDR3 reads CASSPTSAETQYF. CDR3 sequence (DNA): TGTGCCAGCAGCCCGACTAGCGCGGAGACCCAGTACTTC. The full variable domain, in which reference TRBV7-3 and TRBJ2-5 provide the parts outside the CDR3, is GAGVSQTPSNKVTEKGKYVELRCDPISGHTALYWYRQSLGQGPEFLIYFQGTGAADDSGLPNDRFFAVRPEGSVSTLKIQRTERGDSAVYLCASSPTSAETQYFGPGTRLLVL.

The rearrangement uses TRBV4-1 and TRBJ1-2; TRBD1 is a possible D gene (6 bases). The CDR3 extends over 18 amino acids. The ends were cut back, 3 bases at V and 4 bases at J, with 24 bases in the middle. CDR1 and CDR2 from the germline V gene are MGHRA and YSYEKL. For the CDR3, the DNA is TGCGCCAGCAGCCAGCCGGGACAAAGTCCCGCTAGGGGCTATGGCTACACCTTC. As protein: CASSQPGQSPARGYGYTF.

J is TRBJ1-3 and V is TRBV6-6, with a tentative D call TRBD1 (5 bases). In germline, CDR1 is MNHNY, CDR2 SVGAGI (reference sequence). This CDR3 has 16 amino acids. V lost 5 bases and J lost 4, with 18 bases in between. This CDR3 is CASSTDIYIGGNTIYF. The DNA for the CDR3 is TGTGCCAGCAGTACGGACATTTACATCGGAGGAAACACCATATATTTT.

The chain recombines TRBV5-4 with TRBJ2-4, with a weak D call TRBD2 (7 bases). Germline CDR1 reads SGHNT; CDR2 reads YYREEE (reference sequence). The CDR3 covers 14 residues. Between the trimmed V and J ends, which lost 4 bases and 8 bases, there was a span of 16 bases. The CDR3 region is CASSGGARGDIQYF. As DNA, the CDR3 is TGTGCCAGCAGCGGGGGGGCCCGGGGGGACATTCAGTACTTC.

V and J are TRBV18 and TRBJ1-1; D gene unclear. This CDR3 spans 15 amino acids. Between the trimmed V and J ends, which lost 2 bases and 3 bases, there was a span of 13 bases. Germline CDR1 KGHSH, CDR2 LQKENI. In DNA form, the CDR3 reads TGTGCCAGCTCACCAAATCCCAACGGGGACACTGAAGCTTTCTTT. This translates into CASSPNPNGDTEAFF.

The chain employs TRBV19 and TRBJ2-7, with TRBD1 identical over 9 bases. The V and J ends lost 4 bases and 0 bases, in that order; junction bases with no gene match: 4. This CDR3 is 15 amino acids long. CDR1 is LNHDA, CDR2 SQIVND, per germline (reference sequence). In nucleotides, the CDR3 is TGTGCCAGTAGTAGAGGGACAGGGAGCTCCTACGAGCAGTACTTC. This encodes CASSRGTGSSYEQYF.